Below, 32 T cell receptor beta chains from the same sample are listed, as sequenced in a study of T cells in Graves' hyperthyroidism and ophthalmopathy. Amplified TCR beta CDR3 regions came from RNA transcripts. During a first-round RT-PCR of the TCR CDR3, the HTBI primer set was used. MiXCR, applied by TCRdb to the multiplex PCR reads, yields one record per CDR3 protein. The sample consists of about 570,000 distinct CDR3 sequences, 14% of them appearing once. Material for sequencing was blood. Receptors originate from a woman aged 40 to 50 with Graves' hyperthyroidism.

V and J are TRBV25-1 and TRBJ2-7, with TRBD1 matching over 10 bases. The ends lost 4 bases at V and 2 bases at J; junction bases unmatched: 5. This CDR3 region has 15 residues. The germline CDR1 and CDR2 sequences are MGHDK and SYGVNS. CDR3 coding DNA: TGTGCCAGCAGTGGGGGACAGGGGTCCACCTACGAGCAGTACTTC. As protein: CASSGGQGSTYEQYF.

This clonotype appeared a few times. The chain carries TRBV6-1 and TRBJ1-3; D gene ambiguous. The length of the CDR3 is 16 residues. Germline lookup yields CDR1 MNHNS and CDR2 SASEGT. V lost 2 bases and J lost 6, with 17 bases in between. CDR3 residues: CASSEWGDPNLNTIYF. CDR3 in DNA: TGTGCCAGCAGTGAATGGGGAGACCCGAACCTAAACACCATATATTTT.

This clonotype was observed a few times. The V call is TRBV12-3 or TRBV12-4, the J call TRBJ1-5, with D tentatively TRBD1 (6 bases). V dropped 5 bases and J dropped 4 bases, with 15 bases sitting between them. CDR3 length equals 15 residues. The CDR3 reads CASSHGGQGNQPQHF. The CDR3 coding sequence is TGTGCCAGCAGTCACGGGGGGCAGGGAAATCAGCCCCAGCATTTT.

This chain uses TRBV10-1 with TRBJ1-1; D call uncertain. This CDR3 spans 20 amino acids. V lost 2 bases, J lost 1 base, and 26 bases lay in between. Germline V gives CDR1 WNHNN, CDR2 SYGVQD (reference sequence). The CDR3 loop reads CASSEIYIGRSPIWNTEAFF. The CDR3 region has the DNA TGCGCCAGCAGTGAGATTTATATCGGCAGGTCGCCCATATGGAACACTGAAGCTTTCTTT.

This clonotype was observed at least ten times. The chain employs TRBV5-1 and TRBJ1-1; D gene ambiguous. V was clipped by 5 bases and J by 1 base, with 12 bases between them. This CDR3 has 14 residues. CDR1 is SGHRS, CDR2 YFSETQ, per germline. The CDR3 protein is CASRRGSGNTEAFF. As DNA, the CDR3 is TGCGCCAGCAGACGCGGCTCGGGGAACACTGAAGCTTTCTTT.

This clonotype was counted many times. CDR3 in amino acids: CASSTGLQETQYF. As DNA, the CDR3 is TGTGCCAGCTCCACGGGGCTACAAGAGACCCAGTACTTC. The genes are TRBV18 and TRBJ2-5; D may be TRBD1 or TRBD2 (5 bases each). The CDR3 totals 13 residues. CDR1 is KGHSH, CDR2 LQKENI, per germline. Trimming took 6 bases from V and 2 from J, leaving 10 bases between them.

This clonotype was detected a few times. The chain is built from TRBV9 and TRBJ2-1; 12 bases map to TRBD2. The V and J ends lost 7 bases and 7 bases, in that order; junction bases with no gene match: 3. The length of the CDR3 is 13 residues. Germline V gene lookup returns CDR1 SGDLS and CDR2 YYNGEE. CDR3: CASGTSGQNEQFF. The CDR3 DNA is TGTGCCAGCGGGACTAGCGGGCAAAATGAGCAGTTCTTC.

CDR3 bases: TGCAGTGCCGCCCACGGACAGGGGGGGCGGTATTTT. It yields the protein CSAAHGQGGRYF. V gene TRBV20-1 combines with J gene TRBJ2-3; 10 bases are shared with TRBD1. V shed 6 bases, J shed 14 bases, and the junction held 11 bases outside the gene matches. The germline gives CDR1 DFQATT, CDR2 SNEGSKA (reference sequence). There are 12 residues in the CDR3.

At least ten counts were recorded for this clonotype. The chain links TRBV2 to TRBJ2-2; 11 bases line up with TRBD2. There are 16 residues in the CDR3. J was trimmed by 7 bases and V by 0 bases; bases with no gene match: 4. CDR1 and CDR2 from the germline V gene are SNHLY and FYNNEI. The CDR3 sequence: CASSEAGSGRDGELFF. The CDR3 nucleotides read TGTGCCAGCAGTGAAGCGGGTAGCGGGAGGGACGGGGAGCTGTTTTTT.

This clonotype has ten or more counts. The CDR3 region is CASSLASGVRVNEQFF. The CDR3 region has the DNA TGTGCCAGCAGCTTAGCGTCGGGGGTCCGGGTCAATGAGCAGTTCTTC. The chain uses TRBV7-2 and TRBJ2-1; TRBD2 is a possible D gene (6 bases). Per germline, CDR1 SGHTA and CDR2 FQGNSA. The CDR3 length is 16 residues. Trimming left V 0 bases short and J 6 bases short, with 15 bases between. Full variable domain (remainder filled in from reference TRBV7-2 and TRBJ2-1): GAGVSQSPSNKVTEKGKDVELRCDPISGHTALYWYRQSLGQGLEFLIYFQGNSAPDKSGLPSDRFSAERTGGSVSTLTIQRTQQEDSAVYLCASSLASGVRVNEQFFGPGTRLTVL.

In its sample, this clonotype was seen a few times. The rearrangement uses TRBV28 and TRBJ1-6; 7 nucleotides agree with TRBD1. CDR3 length: 15 residues. Germline V gene lookup returns CDR1 MDHEN and CDR2 SYDVKM. V shed 3 bases, J shed 7 bases, and the junction held 6 bases outside the gene matches. CDR3 bases: TGTGCCAGCAGTTTGAGCCAGGGGGTGAATTCACCCCTCCACTTT. Protein sequence: CASSLSQGVNSPLHF.

There are many counts of this clonotype. In nucleotides, the CDR3 is TGTGCCAGCAGTTTCCTCCTTCTAGCGGGAGGGAGGGATACGCAGTATTTT. As protein: CASSFLLLAGGRDTQYF. The J gene is TRBJ2-3, the V gene TRBV28, with 12 nucleotides matching TRBD2. The germline V gene encodes CDR1 MDHEN and CDR2 SYDVKM. The CDR3 runs 17 residues. Trimming at V came to 3 bases and at J to 6 bases, leaving 10 bases not matched to a gene.

This clonotype was found many times. The rearrangement joins TRBV2 to TRBJ2-3; TRBD2 might be the D (6 bases). The length of the CDR3 is 16 residues. The germline gives CDR1 SNHLY, CDR2 FYNNEI. Between the trimmed V and J ends, which lost 0 bases and 6 bases, there was a span of 16 bases. The CDR3 reads CASSEARVASDDTQYF. The CDR3 DNA sequence: TGTGCCAGCAGTGAAGCGCGGGTAGCTAGCGACGATACGCAGTATTTT.

There are many counts of this clonotype. The V call is TRBV5-1, the J call TRBJ2-3; unclear D gene. Germline V gene sequence: CDR1 SGHRS, CDR2 YFSETQ. Deletions cut 0 bases from V and 0 bases from J, with 5 bases between. The CDR3 covers 14 residues. This CDR3 is CASSLDSSTDTQYF. For the CDR3, the DNA is TGCGCCAGCAGCTTGGACAGTAGCACAGATACGCAGTATTTT. The entire variable domain, with the rest obtained from reference TRBV5-1 and TRBJ2-3, is as follows: KAGVTQTPRYLIKTRGQQVTLSCSPISGHRSVSWYQQTPGQGLQFLFEYFSETQRNKGNFPGRFSGRQFSNSRSEMNVSTLELGDSALYLCASSLDSSTDTQYFGPGTRLTVL.

This clonotype came up many times. The genes are TRBV20-1 and TRBJ2-7, with TRBD1 matching over 9 bases. The V gene end was trimmed by 3 bases and the J gene end by 4 bases; junction bases not matched to a gene: 10. The CDR3 contains 15 residues. CDR1 DFQATT and CDR2 SNEGSKA come from the germline V gene (reference sequence). For the CDR3, the DNA is TGCAGTGCTAGGGTTTACGGACAGGGGACGTACGAGCAGTACTTC. This encodes CSARVYGQGTYEQYF.

This chain links TRBV9 with TRBJ2-3, with 7 bases aligning to TRBD2. After removal of 2 bases from V and 4 bases from J, the junction contained 7 bases not matched to a gene. Germline CDR1 SGDLS, CDR2 YYNGEE. The CDR3 is 15 residues long. DNA for the CDR3: TGTGCCAGCAGCGTCGGGGGAGGGCGGCCAGATACGCAGTATTTT. This encodes CASSVGGGRPDTQYF.

This clonotype was counted ten times or more. The V and J genes are TRBV28 and TRBJ2-7; D ambiguous. V dropped 3 bases and J dropped 2 bases, with 14 bases sitting between them. The CDR3 spans 15 residues. Germline V CDR1 and CDR2: MDHEN, SYDVKM. CDR3 in amino acids: CASSFGRTAPYEQYF. The CDR3, as DNA: TGTGCCAGCAGTTTCGGCCGGACGGCACCCTACGAGCAGTACTTC.

This clonotype was seen a handful of times. The V call is TRBV6-1, the J call TRBJ2-5; TRBD2 might be the D (6 bases). Germline V gene lookup returns CDR1 MNHNS and CDR2 SASEGT. The CDR3 is made up of 20 amino acids. The ends were cut back, 5 bases at V and 2 bases at J, with 30 bases in the middle. The DNA for the CDR3 is TGTGCCAGCAGTCCTAAAAACATGGGAAACGAACATGGGGGGCAAGAGACCCAGTACTTC. This gives the protein CASSPKNMGNEHGGQETQYF.

This clonotype was seen many times. The V gene is TRBV7-3, the J gene TRBJ2-3, with 8 nucleotides matching TRBD1. This CDR3 comprises 14 residues. Looked up from germline, CDR1 is SGHTA and CDR2 is FQGTGA. Trimming removed 5 bases from V and 2 bases from J; junction bases left unmatched: 3. Written as DNA, the CDR3 is TGTGCCAGCAGCCAGACAGGGGACACAGATACGCAGTATTTT. This sequence encodes CASSQTGDTDTQYF.

This clonotype was seen ten or more times. This sequence joins TRBV20-1 and TRBJ2-7; D unclear. Looked up from germline, CDR1 is DFQATT and CDR2 is SNEGSKA (reference sequence). This CDR3 region has 11 residues. Trimming removed 6 bases from V and 4 bases from J, with 10 bases in between. CDR3 protein: CSADGAYEQYF. The CDR3 region has the DNA TGCAGTGCGGACGGAGCTTACGAGCAGTACTTC.

About this clonotype: The junction shows a germline mismatch at one end, possibly a read error. The V call is TRBV5-1, the J call TRBJ2-1; 7 nucleotides match TRBD2. This CDR3 spans 16 amino acids. CDR1 and CDR2 from the germline V gene are SGHRS and YFSETQ. The CDR3 here is CASSFSPSGYYNEQFF. Written as DNA, the CDR3 is TGTGCCAGCAGCTTTAGCCCTAGCGGTTATTACAATGAGCAGTTCTTC.

This clonotype was recorded at least ten times. This chain joins TRBV12-3 or TRBV12-4 and TRBJ2-5; 12 bases agree with TRBD2. The J segment lost 5 bases and the V segment lost 4 bases, leaving 5 bases of the junction unmatched. The CDR3 has 15 amino acids. This chain's CDR3 is CASSSLTSGSETQYF. The CDR3, as DNA: TGTGCCAGCAGTTCCTTGACTAGCGGGAGTGAGACCCAGTACTTC.

The sample holds many counts of this clonotype. This chain uses TRBV11-2 with TRBJ2-7, with D tentatively TRBD1 or TRBD2 (5 bases each). There are 14 residues in the CDR3. Deletions cut 6 bases from V and 2 bases from J, with 14 bases between. CDR1 and CDR2 (germline): SGHAT, FQNNGV. CDR3 DNA sequence: TGTGCCAGCAGACAGACGGGACGGGCCTACGAGCAGTACTTC. This encodes CASRQTGRAYEQYF.

This clonotype was detected a few times. Being one base from a much bigger clone, this may be a read error. This chain's CDR3 is CASSHDNPFGTEAFF. The CDR3 coding sequence is TGTGCCAGCAGCCACGACAACCCGTTTGGCACTGAAGCTTTCTTT. The rearrangement uses TRBV5-1 and TRBJ1-1; D ambiguous. The germline V gene has CDR1 SGHRS and CDR2 YFSETQ. The length of the CDR3 is 15 residues.

CDR3 residues: CASSLDREGNQPQHF. Here the CDR3 DNA reads TGTGCCAGCAGCTTGGATAGGGAGGGCAATCAGCCCCAGCATTTT. The chain recombines TRBV5-4 with TRBJ1-5, with no clear D. Germline CDR1 and CDR2: SGHNT and YYREEE (reference sequence). The CDR3 totals 15 residues. V was clipped by 0 bases and J by 2 bases, with 9 bases between them.

This clonotype was counted a few times. V usage is TRBV20-1 and J usage is TRBJ2-3; TRBD2 is a possible D gene (6 bases). The CDR3 sequence is 20 residues long. The V and J ends lost 0 bases and 1 base respectively, with 26 bases between them. From germline, CDR1 is DFQATT and CDR2 SNEGSKA (reference sequence). The CDR3, as DNA: TGCAGTGCTAGAGACTGGGGGGTACTACTGACCCGACTGGGCACAGATACGCAGTATTTT. Translated, it gives CSARDWGVLLTRLGTDTQYF.

The chain is built from TRBV5-1 and TRBJ2-5; D assignment may be TRBD1 or TRBD2 (5 bases each). The CDR3 has 16 residues. Germline-derived CDR1 and CDR2 are SGHRS and YFSETQ. Trimming stripped 0 bases from V and 0 bases from J, with 12 bases between. The CDR3 protein is CASSLAGRQYQETQYF. Here the CDR3 DNA reads TGCGCCAGCAGCTTGGCGGGGCGACAGTACCAAGAGACCCAGTACTTC.

The sample holds a few counts of this clonotype. J is TRBJ2-3 and V is TRBV4-1; no firm D call. Germline CDR1 and CDR2: MGHRA and YSYEKL. The CDR3 consists of 16 residues. V dropped 0 bases and J dropped 4 bases, with 14 bases sitting between them. The CDR3 loop is CASSQEMEFRADTQYF. CDR3 bases: TGCGCCAGCAGCCAAGAGATGGAATTTCGGGCAGATACGCAGTATTTT.

This clonotype was counted only a few times. V is TRBV7-3 and J is TRBJ2-3; tentatively, D is TRBD2 (5 bases). The germline V and J ends were trimmed by 5 bases and 2 bases, with 14 bases remaining between them. The CDR3 contains 15 residues. CDR1 and CDR2 (germline): SGHTA, FQGTGA. The CDR3 region has the DNA TGTGCCAGCAGCGCGGCTAGCAGTACCACAGATACGCAGTATTTT. This sequence encodes CASSAASSTTDTQYF.

The sample holds many counts of this clonotype. The chain combines TRBV30 with TRBJ1-2; TRBD1 aligns across 10 bases. The CDR3 covers 13 residues. The germline gives CDR1 GTSNPN, CDR2 SVGIG (reference sequence). The V and J ends lost 4 bases and 6 bases, in that order; junction bases with no gene match: 5. CDR3: CAWTWDRGDGYTF. DNA of the CDR3: TGTGCCTGGACGTGGGACAGGGGAGATGGCTACACCTTC.

Comment on this clonotype: A much more abundant neighbour one base away suggests this may be a read error. The CDR3, as DNA: TGTGCCAGCAGCCAACAGGGAGGAGGTGGCTACACCTTC. This sequence encodes CASSQQGGGGYTF. The chain couples TRBV7-9 to TRBJ1-2, with D perhaps TRBD1 (6 bases). The CDR3 runs 13 residues. The V gene's germline CDR1 is SEHNR and CDR2 FQNEAQ (reference sequence). Trimming cost V 5 bases and J 7 bases, with 14 bases left between them.

The table lists this clonotype with a few counts. The rearrangement joins TRBV11-2 to TRBJ2-1; 10 positions match TRBD2. The CDR3 runs to 17 residues. J gave up 3 bases and V 5 bases, and 10 bases lay outside the gene matches. Germline V gene lookup returns CDR1 SGHAT and CDR2 FQNNGV. For the CDR3, the DNA is TGTGCCAGCAGCCCTCGGACTAGCGGAGGGGGCTACAATGAGCAGTTCTTC. Encoded protein: CASSPRTSGGGYNEQFF.